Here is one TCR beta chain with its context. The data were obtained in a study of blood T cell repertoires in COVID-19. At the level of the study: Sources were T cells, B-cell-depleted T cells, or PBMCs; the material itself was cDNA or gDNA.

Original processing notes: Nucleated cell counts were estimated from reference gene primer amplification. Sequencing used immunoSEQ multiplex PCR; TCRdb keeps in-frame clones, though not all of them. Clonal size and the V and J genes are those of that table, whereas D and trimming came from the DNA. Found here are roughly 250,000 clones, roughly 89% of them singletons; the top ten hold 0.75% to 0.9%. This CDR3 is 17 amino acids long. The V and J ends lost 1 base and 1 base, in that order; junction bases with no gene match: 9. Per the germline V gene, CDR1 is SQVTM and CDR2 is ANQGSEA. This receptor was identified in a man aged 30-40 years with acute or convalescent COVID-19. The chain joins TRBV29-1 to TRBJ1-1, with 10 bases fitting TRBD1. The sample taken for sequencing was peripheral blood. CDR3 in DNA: TGCAGCGTTGAAGGAGGGACAGGGGTTCTCGGGAACACTGAAGCTTTCTTT. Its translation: CSVEGGTGVLGNTEAFF.